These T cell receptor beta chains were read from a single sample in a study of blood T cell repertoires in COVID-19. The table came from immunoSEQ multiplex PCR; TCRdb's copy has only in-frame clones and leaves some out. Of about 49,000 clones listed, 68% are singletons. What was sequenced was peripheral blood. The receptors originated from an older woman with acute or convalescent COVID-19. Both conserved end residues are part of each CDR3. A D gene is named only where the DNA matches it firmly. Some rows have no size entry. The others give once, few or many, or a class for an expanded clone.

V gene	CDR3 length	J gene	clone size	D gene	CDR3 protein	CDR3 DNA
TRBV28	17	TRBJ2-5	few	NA	CASSFGRGTRRWETQYF	TGTGCCAGCAGTTTCGGCCGGGGAACTAGGAGGTGGGAGACCCAGTACTTC
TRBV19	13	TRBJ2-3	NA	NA	CASSMARTDTQYF	TGTGCCAGTAGTATGGCTAGGACAGATACGCAGTATTTT
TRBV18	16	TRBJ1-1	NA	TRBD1	CASSLGTGFLETEAFF	TGTGCCAGCTCACTTGGGACAGGGTTTCTAGAGACTGAAGCTTTCTTT
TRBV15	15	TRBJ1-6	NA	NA	CATSRDLGPNSPLHF	TGTGCCACCAGCAGAGATCTGGGCCCCAATTCACCCCTCCACTTT
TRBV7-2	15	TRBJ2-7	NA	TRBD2	CASSLGGGRSYEQYF	TGTGCCAGCAGCTTAGGCGGGGGGCGCTCCTACGAGCAGTACTTC
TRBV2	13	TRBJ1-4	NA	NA	CASSEGTYEKLFF	TGTGCCAGCAGTGAAGGGACTTATGAAAAACTGTTTTTT
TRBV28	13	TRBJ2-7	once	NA	CASSMGHQSPGYF	TGTGCCAGCAGTATGGGACACCAGAGCCCTGGGTACTTC
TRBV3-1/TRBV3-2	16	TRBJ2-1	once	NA	CASSKVGGTAFEEQFF	TGTGCCAGCAGCAAAGTCGGAGGGACGGCTTTTGAGGAGCAGTTCTTC
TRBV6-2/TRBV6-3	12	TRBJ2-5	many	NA	CASNYPEETQYF	TGTGCCAGCAATTACCCAGAAGAGACCCAGTACTTC
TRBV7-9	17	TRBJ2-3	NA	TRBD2	CASSPRLAGTRGDTQYF	TGTGCCAGCAGCCCGCGACTAGCGGGGACTCGGGGAGATACGCAGTATTTT
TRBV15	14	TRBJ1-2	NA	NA	CATSRHQGQYGYTF	TGTGCCACCAGCAGGCATCAGGGGCAGTATGGCTACACCTTC
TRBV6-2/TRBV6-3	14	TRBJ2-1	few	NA	CASSTRGTYNEQFF	TGTGCCAGCAGTACCCGAGGGACTTACAATGAGCAGTTCTTC
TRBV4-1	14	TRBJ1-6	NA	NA	CASSQDSGNSPLHF	TGCGCCAGCAGCCAAGATTCCGGGAACTCACCCCTCCACTTT
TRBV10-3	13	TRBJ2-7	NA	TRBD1	CAISGGLTYEQYF	TGTGCCATCTCAGGGGGCCTAACCTACGAGCAGTACTTC
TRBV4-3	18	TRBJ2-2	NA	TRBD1	CASSQEPAGTGSTGELFF	TGCGCCAGCAGCCAAGAGCCAGCCGGGACAGGGTCCACCGGGGAGCTGTTTTTT
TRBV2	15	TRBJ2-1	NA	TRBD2	CASSDGTSGNNEQFF	TGTGCCAGCAGTGACGGGACTAGCGGAAACAATGAGCAGTTCTTC
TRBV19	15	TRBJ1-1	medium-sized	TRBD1	CASSDRQGRIAEAFF	TGTGCCAGTAGCGACCGACAGGGGAGAATTGCTGAAGCTTTCTTT
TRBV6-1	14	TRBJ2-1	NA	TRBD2	CASRLAGAGNEQFF	TGTGCCAGCCGACTAGCGGGGGCCGGCAATGAGCAGTTCTTC
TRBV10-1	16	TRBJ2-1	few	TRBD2	CASSEGAGGTYNEQFF	TGCGCCAGCAGTGAGGGAGCGGGAGGAACCTACAATGAGCAGTTCTTC
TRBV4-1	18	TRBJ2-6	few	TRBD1	CASSQGDRYASGANVLTF	TGCGCCAGCAGCCAAGGGGACAGGTATGCCTCTGGGGCCAACGTCCTGACTTTC
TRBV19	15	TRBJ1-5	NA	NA	CASSGAGGSNQPQHF	TGTGCCAGTAGTGGGGCGGGGGGTAGTAATCAGCCCCAGCATTTT
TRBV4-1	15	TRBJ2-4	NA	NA	CASSHQAGAKNIQYF	TGCGCCAGCAGCCATCAAGCGGGCGCCAAAAACATTCAGTACTTC
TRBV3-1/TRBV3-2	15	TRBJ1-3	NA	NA	CASRQAGSSGNTIYF	TGTGCCAGCAGGCAAGCTGGCAGCTCTGGAAACACCATATATTTT
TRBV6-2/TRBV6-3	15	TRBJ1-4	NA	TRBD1	CASSGQGAGNEKLFF	TGTGCCAGCAGTGGACAGGGGGCCGGTAATGAAAAACTGTTTTTT
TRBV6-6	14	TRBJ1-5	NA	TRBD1	CASSSQGPNQPQHF	TGTGCCAGCAGCTCACAGGGGCCCAATCAGCCCCAGCATTTT
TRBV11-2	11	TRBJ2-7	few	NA	CASSFYNEQYF	TGTGCCAGCAGCTTCTATAACGAGCAGTACTTC